These 13 T cell receptor delta chains share one sample of origin, sequenced in a study of Vδ1+ human thymocytes. Whole-study results and caveats: Highly polyclonal TRG and TRD repertoires with Gaussian CDR3 length distributions appeared in thymus.

These receptors' antigens are unknown. Sequences come from RNA converted to cDNA by reverse transcription. Pooled V-gene forward primers with one constant-region reverse primer generated the CDR3 amplicons by multiplex PCR. TCRdb processed the multiplex PCR reads again with the CATT caller. Of 70,000 to 90,000 delta-chain clones detected, approximately 30% appear once; the ten largest clones hold about 0.26%. Sequenced: Vdelta1+ gamma-delta thymocytes from the thymus. The subset was: FACS-sorted CD3+ TCRalphabeta- TCRVdelta1+ TCRVdelta2- thymocytes. The receptors here all came from a boy under two years old who had congenital heart surgery.

The chain has TRDV1 and TRDJ1; 7 positions match TRDD2. Per the germline V gene, CDR1 is TSWWSYY and CDR2 is QGS. The CDR3 has 15 amino acids. The V and J ends lost 5 bases and 3 bases, in that order; junction bases with no gene match: 9. The CDR3 nucleotides read TGTGCTCTTGGGAACCTTCCTCGGGGGCCCGATAAACTCATCTTT. Protein sequence: CALGNLPRGPDKLIF.

This clone was seen a few times. The chain joins TRDV1 to TRDJ1, with D tentatively TRDD3 (8 bases). V was pared by 0 bases and J by 0 bases, with 44 bases between. Germline V gene data show CDR1 as TSWWSYY and CDR2 as QGS. The CDR3 totals 27 residues. The CDR3 loop is CALGELSFATRTFPTDWGVAYTDKLIF. The DNA of the CDR3 is TGTGCTCTTGGGGAACTCTCATTTGCAACACGTACGTTTCCTACGGACTGGGGGGTCGCTTACACCGATAAACTCATCTTT.

The V and J genes are TRDV1 and TRDJ1; D is unresolved. CDR3 size: 18 residues. Germline V gives CDR1 TSWWSYY, CDR2 QGS. V was shortened by 2 bases and J by 0 bases, with 19 bases between the two germline ends. CDR3 sequence reads: CALGEVRVWVRYTDKLIF. As DNA, the CDR3 is TGTGCTCTTGGGGAAGTACGGGTGTGGGTACGGTACACCGATAAACTCATCTTT.

V and J are TRDV1 and TRDJ1, with 9 bases that match TRDD3. The CDR3 consists of 23 residues. With V trimmed by 1 base and J by 2 bases, 26 bases remained unmatched. Looked up from germline, CDR1 is TSWWSYY and CDR2 is QGS. CDR3 in DNA: TGTGCTCTTGGGGAACCCGAGGGTCGGTCCTACTTACTGGGGGACTGGGGAACCGATAAACTCATCTTT. This encodes CALGEPEGRSYLLGDWGTDKLIF.

The chain uses TRDV1 and TRDJ1; 9 positions match TRDD3. Germline V gene sequence: CDR1 TSWWSYY, CDR2 QGS. The CDR3 spans 19 residues. V was pared by 0 bases and J by 2 bases, with 13 bases of the junction left unmatched. The CDR3 region is CALGELPYWGYAETDKLIF. In DNA, the CDR3 is TGTGCTCTTGGGGAACTCCCCTACTGGGGATACGCGGAAACCGATAAACTCATCTTT.

V gene TRDV1 combines with J gene TRDJ1; 8 bases map to TRDD3. There are 18 residues in the CDR3. Germline V gene data show CDR1 as TSWWSYY and CDR2 as QGS. V gave up 10 bases and J gave up 4 bases; unmatched junction bases: 23. The CDR3 loop reads CAHAIAGLGALSSDKLIF. CDR3 nucleotides: TGTGCTCATGCTATCGCTGGACTGGGGGCCCTATCAAGCGATAAACTCATCTTT.

This clone was seen only a few times. The chain uses TRDV1 and TRDJ1; TRDD3 aligns across 13 bases. Germline loops: CDR1 TSWWSYY, CDR2 QGS. This CDR3 is built from 18 residues. V was pared by 2 bases and J by 1 base, with 7 bases of the junction left unmatched. The CDR3 loop is CALGESNWGIRGTDKLIF. The CDR3 nucleotides are TGTGCTCTTGGGGAATCTAACTGGGGGATACGTGGCACCGATAAACTCATCTTT.

The rearrangement uses TRDV1 and TRDJ1; TRDD3 agrees at 8 bases. CDR1 TSWWSYY and CDR2 QGS come from the germline V gene. This CDR3 spans 19 amino acids. Trimming removed 1 base from V and 0 bases from J; junction bases left unmatched: 13. CDR3 bases: TGTGCTCTTGGGGAACCCCCTACCGGGGGGATAAGCTACACCGATAAACTCATCTTT. Translated, it gives CALGEPPTGGISYTDKLIF.

Concerning this clone itself: This may come from a read error, since a much larger clone is one base off. The chain recombines TRDV2 with TRDJ1, with D tentatively TRDD3 (5 bases). This CDR3 region has 14 residues. Germline V CDR1 and CDR2: GEAIGNYY, EKD. Trimming pared 3 bases from V and 2 bases from J, leaving 12 bases between. DNA for the CDR3: TGTGCCTGTGACTGGGGTTACAGGACCGATAAACTCATCTTT. Translation: CACDWGYRTDKLIF.

About this clone itself: A junction end diverges from the germline sequence, so it may reflect a read error. Other DNA sequences in the same sample also yield this CDR3. The chain joins TRDV2 to TRDJ1, with 8 bases that match TRDD3. This CDR3 has 17 residues. Germline V gene data show CDR1 as GEAIGNYY and CDR2 as EKD. The CDR3: CAFTYWGPPEYTDKLIF. CDR3 nucleotide sequence: TGTGCCTTCACGTACTGGGGGCCTCCTGAGTACACCGATAAGCTCATCTTT.

This clone appeared a few times. The V and J genes are TRDV1 and TRDJ1; 8 nucleotides match TRDD3. Germline V gene lookup returns CDR1 TSWWSYY and CDR2 QGS. The CDR3 is 19 residues long. The J segment lost 0 bases and the V segment lost 0 bases, leaving 12 bases of the junction unmatched. CDR3 amino acids: CALGELSPHWGPYTDKLIF. CDR3 coding DNA: TGTGCTCTTGGGGAACTTTCCCCCCACTGGGGGCCGTACACCGATAAACTCATCTTT.

This chain uses TRDV1 with TRDJ1; 12 nucleotides align to TRDD3. Unmatched junction bases numbered 17, after V lost 0 bases and J lost 0 bases. The length of the CDR3 is 22 residues. CDR1 and CDR2 (germline): TSWWSYY, QGS. CDR3 bases: TGTGCTCTTGGGGAACTCCCCCCCTCCTTTCCTGGGGGATACGACTACACCGATAAACTCATCTTT. Amino acid sequence: CALGELPPSFPGGYDYTDKLIF.

The chain combines TRDV2 with TRDJ1; a possible D gene is TRDD3 (6 bases). Trimming stripped 9 bases from V and 0 bases from J, with 22 bases between. The germline CDR1 and CDR2 sequences are GEAIGNYY and EKD. There are 16 residues in the CDR3. CDR3 DNA sequence: TGTGCCACGTCCCCTCCTGGGGAGTTGTACACCGATAAACTCATCTTT. Amino acid sequence: CATSPPGELYTDKLIF.